Following are 4 T cell receptor beta chains from one sample sequenced in a study of control samples from healthy donors and cancer patients. Only in-frame clones appear in the TCRdb table, and some are missing; sequencing was by immunoSEQ multiplex PCR. The data contain over 200,000 clones, around 79% of them singletons. Sequenced input: PBMCs. Receptors were obtained from a woman aged 60-70 years with lung cancer.

The chain carries TRBV11-3 and TRBJ2-1, with D possibly TRBD2 on 5 matching bases. The V and J ends lost 2 bases and 3 bases respectively, with 17 bases between them. Per germline, CDR1 SGHNT and CDR2 YENEEA. This CDR3 has 17 residues. CDR3 sequence reads: CASSLPLLDQVYNEQFF. The CDR3 DNA follows: TGTGCCAGCAGCTTACCCCTACTAGACCAAGTCTACAATGAGCAGTTCTTC.

This sequence joins TRBV18 and TRBJ2-1; 7 bases fit TRBD2. The V gene's germline CDR1 is KGHSH and CDR2 LQKENI. The CDR3 is 15 amino acids. Unmatched junction bases numbered 6, after V lost 6 bases and J lost 1 base. CDR3: CASSLGRISYNEQFF. Here the CDR3 DNA reads TGTGCCAGCTCTCTCGGGAGGATTTCCTACAATGAGCAGTTCTTC.

This clone was recorded once. V is TRBV2 and J is TRBJ2-3, with D possibly TRBD2 on 5 matching bases. CDR3 length: 15 residues. Trimming stripped 2 bases from V and 4 bases from J, with 13 bases between. The germline V gene has CDR1 SNHLY and CDR2 FYNNEI. This CDR3 reads CASSELGLDADTQYF. CDR3 coding DNA: TGTGCCAGCAGTGAACTAGGACTCGATGCAGATACGCAGTATTTT.

V is TRBV6-5 and J is TRBJ2-2, with D hard to call. V lost 5 bases to trimming and J lost 8 bases, with 15 bases between them. This CDR3 is 14 amino acids long. The germline V gene encodes CDR1 MNHEY and CDR2 SVGAGI. The CDR3 DNA reads as TGTGCCAGCAGTCCCAGGTCGGGCCGTGGGGAGCTGTTTTTT. This encodes CASSPRSGRGELFF.